The sequence of this T cell receptor (beta chain) was determined in a study of blood T cell repertoires in COVID-19. About the research overall: Acute and convalescent COVID-19 specimens originated in the United States, Italy and Spain. The analysed material was cDNA or gDNA that came from T cells, B-cell-depleted T cells, or PBMCs.

This table comes from immunoSEQ multiplex PCR, and its TCRdb copy is limited to in-frame clones, with some not included. The sample has around 35,000 clones; about 88% are singletons. J lost 5 bases, V lost 5 bases, and 0 bases had no gene match. This CDR3 region has 11 residues. Germline-derived CDR1 and CDR2 are SGDLS and YYNGEE. Only a few counts were recorded for this clone. The TCR comes from a man between 60 and 70 years old with active COVID-19. Input material: peripheral blood. V and J are TRBV9 and TRBJ1-2; the match to TRBD1 covers 7 bases. The CDR3 loop reads CASRTGYGYTF. DNA for the CDR3: TGTGCCAGCAGGACAGGGTATGGCTACACCTTC.